This is a list of T cell receptor beta chains from one sample in a study of cytomegalovirus exposure and HLA in healthy donors. Assay used: immunoSEQ multiplex PCR; TCRdb lists only in-frame clones, some missing. There are 80,000 to 100,000 clones in the sample; over 65% occur only once, and around 15% lies in the top ten. Sequenced sample: PBMCs. Receptors originate from a woman under 30 in good health and CMV-seropositive. Both conserved end residues are part of each CDR3. The D gene is left open where the match is weak. Not all rows give a size; the values are once, few, many and, for expanded clones, a class.

TRBJ2-7	.	TRBD2	TRBV4-1	CASSQEAQLPGGGNEQYF	TGCGCCAGCAGCCAAGAGGCCCAGCTTCCGGGAGGGGGAAACGAGCAGTACTTC
TRBJ1-2	.	.	TRBV5-8	CASSTGGSSYRYTF	TGTGCCAGCAGCACCGGCGGGAGCAGTTATCGCTACACCTTC
TRBJ2-7	.	.	TRBV11-2	CASSLGTRTYEQYF	TGTGCCAGCAGCTTAGGGACTCGAACCTACGAGCAGTACTTC
TRBJ2-2	.	.	TRBV7-2	CASSLLGYSAGELFF	TGTGCCAGCAGCTTGCTGGGGTATAGCGCCGGGGAGCTGTTTTTT
TRBJ2-2	.	TRBD1	TRBV18	CASASQGARAGELFF	TGTGCCAGCGCCTCACAGGGGGCCAGGGCCGGGGAGCTGTTTTTT
TRBJ2-3	.	.	TRBV7-8	CASSLAGFEDTQYF	TGTGCCAGCAGCTTAGCCGGGTTCGAAGATACGCAGTATTTT
TRBJ2-2	.	.	TRBV7-2	CASSLVGQGTGELFF	TGTGCCAGCAGCTTAGTTGGGCAGGGCACCGGGGAGCTGTTTTTT
TRBJ1-1	.	.	TRBV5-4	CASSIPGQNTEAFF	TGTGCCAGCAGCATTCCCGGACAGAACACTGAAGCTTTCTTT
TRBJ1-5	.	TRBD1	TRBV19	CASHTGGPYSNQPQHF	TGTGCCAGCCATACAGGGGGGCCTTATAGCAATCAGCCCCAGCATTTT
TRBJ2-5	.	.	TRBV7-2	CASSSFGAYQETQYF	TGTGCCAGCAGCTCATTTGGAGCCTACCAAGAGACCCAGTACTTC
TRBJ2-2	.	.	TRBV18	CASSPTGHNTGELFF	TGTGCCAGCTCACCGACAGGTCACAACACCGGGGAGCTGTTTTTT
TRBJ1-2	.	TRBD1	TRBV5-1	CASSLGTAGGYTF	TGCGCCAGCAGCCTGGGGACAGCTGGGGGCTACACCTTC
TRBJ1-5	few	TRBD1	TRBV27	CASSSRDRASNQPQHF	TGTGCCAGCAGTTCTCGGGACAGAGCCAGCAATCAGCCCCAGCATTTT
TRBJ2-7	.	TRBD1	TRBV9	CASSATGTEEQYF	TGTGCCAGCAGCGCCACGGGGACAGAAGAGCAGTACTTC
TRBJ2-7	.	.	TRBV27	CASWDSADEQYF	TGTGCCAGCTGGGACTCCGCGGACGAGCAGTACTTC
TRBJ2-5	.	TRBD2	TRBV5-5	CASSLVAGGPPETQYF	TGTGCCAGCAGCTTGGTGGCGGGGGGGCCACCCGAGACCCAGTACTTC
TRBJ1-3	.	.	TRBV6-1	CASSEQRAGNTIYF	TGTGCCAGCAGTGAACAGCGTGCTGGAAACACCATATATTTT